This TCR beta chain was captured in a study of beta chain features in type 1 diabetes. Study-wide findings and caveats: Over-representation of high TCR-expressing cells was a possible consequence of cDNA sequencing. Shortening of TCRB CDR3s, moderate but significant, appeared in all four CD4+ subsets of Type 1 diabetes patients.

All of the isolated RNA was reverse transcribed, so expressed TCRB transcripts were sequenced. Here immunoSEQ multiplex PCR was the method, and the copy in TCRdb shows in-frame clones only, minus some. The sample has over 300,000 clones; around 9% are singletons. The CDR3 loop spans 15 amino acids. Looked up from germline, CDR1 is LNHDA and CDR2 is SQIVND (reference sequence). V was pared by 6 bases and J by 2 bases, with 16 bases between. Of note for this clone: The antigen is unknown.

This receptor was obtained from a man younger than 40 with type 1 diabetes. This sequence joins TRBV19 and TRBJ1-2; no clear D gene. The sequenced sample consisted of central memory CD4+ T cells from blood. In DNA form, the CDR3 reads TGTGCCAGTAGGGATGACACGGCCCGGAACTATGGCTACACCTTC. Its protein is CASRDDTARNYGYTF.